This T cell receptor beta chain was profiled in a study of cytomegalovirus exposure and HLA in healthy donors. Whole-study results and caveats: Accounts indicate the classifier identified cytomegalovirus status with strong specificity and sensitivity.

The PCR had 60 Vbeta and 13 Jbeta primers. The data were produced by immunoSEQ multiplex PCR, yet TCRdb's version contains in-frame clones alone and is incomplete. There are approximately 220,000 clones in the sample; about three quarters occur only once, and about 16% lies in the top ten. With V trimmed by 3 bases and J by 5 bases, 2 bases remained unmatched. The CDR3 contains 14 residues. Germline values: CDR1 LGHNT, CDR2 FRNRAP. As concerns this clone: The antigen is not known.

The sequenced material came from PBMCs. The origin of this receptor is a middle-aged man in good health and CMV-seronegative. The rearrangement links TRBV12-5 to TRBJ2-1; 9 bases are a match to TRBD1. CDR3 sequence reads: CASGLRDRDNEQFF. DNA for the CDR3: TGTGCTAGTGGTTTACGGGACAGGGACAATGAGCAGTTCTTC.